The T cell receptor (beta chain) under discussion was sequenced for a study of the immune and genomic landscape of osteosarcoma (dated by TCRdb to between 2020 and 2021). About the full investigation: The overall cohort was composed of a few dozen pediatric and adult patients with high-grade osteosarcoma, and a median age at diagnosis of roughly 25 years (range about 5-81) was recorded. The cohort was enriched for poor-risk disease, with approximately 79% showing unfavorable pathologic response to standard therapy and approximately 67% deceased. Patients in the overall cohort were roughly 56% male, and around 77% presented with localized disease at diagnosis. Osteosarcoma specimens were profiled with whole genome, RNA and T-cell receptor sequencing plus immunohistochemistry and reverse phase protein arrays so that immunogenic potential could be defined. The osteosarcoma immunogenomic landscape was characterized by integrating TCR sequencing results with transcriptome, protein array and immunostaining data. An explanation for the limited clinical activity of immune checkpoint inhibitors in osteosarcoma was sought in the study. Two samples from the same tumor site were contributed by each of three patients.

What the research found in general, with its limitations: The clonality benchmarks were taken from external normal skin and healthy peripheral blood data instead of from matched normal tissue. No statistical method determined sample size because osteosarcoma is rare and all possible samples were collected. Although TCR productive clonality was higher in the immune-hot C3 cluster than in the cold C1 cluster, TCR productive clonality was still low overall. Along with the frozen tumor specimens, matched blood was collected from just a couple of patients. In five cases a single hyperexpanded clone dominated the repertoire, and each of those five cases had fewer than 100 T-cell clonotypes. Productive TCR clonality was low overall, averaging roughly 0.09 with a maximum of 0.3, suggesting limited T-cell clonal expansion.

A remark on this clone: Its antigen specificity is not known. No base-level quality is on record; no much larger clone is a single base apart.

Post-treatment primary, local recurrence and metastasis tumors from poor-prognosis patients were used as specimens. TCR beta chain CDR3 regions were immunosequenced using the ImmunoSEQ Assay (Adaptive Biotechnologies). The published analysis was carried out like this. The ImmunoSEQ Analyzer platform was used to export TCRB rearrangements, read counts, read proportions and gene usage. T-cell clonality was computed as 1 minus Pielou's evenness on productive rearrangements. In the clonal space homeostasis analysis, clonotypes were grouped as rare, small, medium, large or hyperexpanded (0.01 to 1 of the repertoire). TCR productive clonality was compared across immune clusters C1, C2 and C3 using the Wilcoxon rank sum test. TCRdb mirrors the immuneACCESS table, restricted to in-frame sequences. Some clones are absent from its copies; in checked studies, under half trace to an unresolved V gene, and the reason for the others is unknown. The V and J calls and the clone size are those of that table, but D and trimming were determined from the DNA. This sample lists about 4,600 clones; 60% to 80% were detected once. Roughly a sixth of the sample lies in the top ten.

Sequencing used osteosarcoma tumor tissue from the femur. The source of this sequence is a human donor with osteosarcoma.

The CDR3 region has the sequence CASSLAPTSMGVETQYF. The base sequence is TGCGCCAGCAGCTTGGCCCCAACTAGCATGGGGGTTGAGACCCAGTACTTC. The V and J genes are TRBV5-1 and TRBJ2-5; TRBD2 might be the D gene, on 6 matching bases. V sheds 0 bases and J sheds 5 bases, leaving 20 bases between their ends. In the germline V gene, CDR1 corresponds to SGHRS and CDR2 to YFSETQ. Reading from cysteine to phenylalanine, the CDR3 counts 17 amino acids. This entry keeps only the CDR3 DNA: 51 bases, framed from base 1.